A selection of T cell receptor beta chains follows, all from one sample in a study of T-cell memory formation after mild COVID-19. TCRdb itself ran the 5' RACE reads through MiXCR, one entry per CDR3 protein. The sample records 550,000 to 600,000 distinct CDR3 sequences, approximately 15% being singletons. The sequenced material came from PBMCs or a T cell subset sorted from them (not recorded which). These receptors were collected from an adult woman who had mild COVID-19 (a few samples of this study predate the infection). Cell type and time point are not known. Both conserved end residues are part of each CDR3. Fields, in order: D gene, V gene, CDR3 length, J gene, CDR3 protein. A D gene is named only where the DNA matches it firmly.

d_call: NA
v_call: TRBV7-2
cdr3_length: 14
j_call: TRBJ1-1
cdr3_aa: CASSLGGVNTEAFF

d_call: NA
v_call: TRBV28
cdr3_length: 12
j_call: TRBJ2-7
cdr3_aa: CASSEGINEQYF

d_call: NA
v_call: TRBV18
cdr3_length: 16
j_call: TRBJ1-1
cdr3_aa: CASSVGQSRLYTEAFF

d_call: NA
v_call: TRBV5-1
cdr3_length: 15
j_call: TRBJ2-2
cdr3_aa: CASSFLGADTGELFF

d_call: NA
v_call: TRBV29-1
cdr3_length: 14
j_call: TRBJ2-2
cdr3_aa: CSGLQAGDTGELFF

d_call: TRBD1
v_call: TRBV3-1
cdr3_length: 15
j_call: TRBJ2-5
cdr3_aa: CASSQVQGAGETQYF

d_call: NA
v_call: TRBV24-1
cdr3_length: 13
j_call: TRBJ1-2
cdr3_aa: CATSETGSYGYTF

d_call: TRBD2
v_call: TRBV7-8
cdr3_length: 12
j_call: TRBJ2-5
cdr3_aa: CASRGLAGGEYF

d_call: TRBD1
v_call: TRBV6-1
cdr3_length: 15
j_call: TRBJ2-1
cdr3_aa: CASSSVQGASNEQFF

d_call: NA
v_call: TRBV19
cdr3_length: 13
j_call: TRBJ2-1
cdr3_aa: CASSIGNRDEQFF

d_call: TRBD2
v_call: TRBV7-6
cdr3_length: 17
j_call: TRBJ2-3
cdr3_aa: CASSRPTSGGGTDTQYF

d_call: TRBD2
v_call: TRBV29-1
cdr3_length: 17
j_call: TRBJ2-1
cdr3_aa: CSVSGTSGRTSYNEQFF

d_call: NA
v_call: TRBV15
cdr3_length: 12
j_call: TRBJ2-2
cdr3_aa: CATSRRTGELFF

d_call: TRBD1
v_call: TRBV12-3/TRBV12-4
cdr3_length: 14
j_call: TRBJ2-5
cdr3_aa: CASSLWDRQETQYF

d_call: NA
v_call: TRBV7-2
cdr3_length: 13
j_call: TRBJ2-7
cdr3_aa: CASSLPPSYEQYF

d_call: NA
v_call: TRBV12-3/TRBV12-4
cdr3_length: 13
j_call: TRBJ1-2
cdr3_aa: CASSLTVGYGYTF

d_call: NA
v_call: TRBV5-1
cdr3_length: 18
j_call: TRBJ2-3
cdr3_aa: CASSQGRARNPNWDTQYF

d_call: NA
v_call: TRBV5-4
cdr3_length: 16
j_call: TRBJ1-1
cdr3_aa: CASSLAPQVMNTEAFF

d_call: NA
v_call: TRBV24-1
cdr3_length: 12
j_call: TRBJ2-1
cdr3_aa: CATGTGSSEQFF

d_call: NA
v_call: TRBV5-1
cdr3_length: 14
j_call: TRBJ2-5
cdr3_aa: CASRLPGVSDTQYF

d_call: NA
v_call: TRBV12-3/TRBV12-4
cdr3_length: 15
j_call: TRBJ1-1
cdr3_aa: CASSFPSAVDTEAFF

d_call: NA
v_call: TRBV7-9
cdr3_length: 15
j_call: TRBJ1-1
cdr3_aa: CASSLQGGAGTEAFF

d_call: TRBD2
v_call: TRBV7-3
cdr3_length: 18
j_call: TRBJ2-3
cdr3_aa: CASSQPRTSGSIADTQYF

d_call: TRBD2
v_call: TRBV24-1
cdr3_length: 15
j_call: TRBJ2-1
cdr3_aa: CATSRTSGTRNEQFF

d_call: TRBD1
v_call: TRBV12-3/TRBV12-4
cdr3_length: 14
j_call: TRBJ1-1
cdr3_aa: CASSPHRGRTEAFF

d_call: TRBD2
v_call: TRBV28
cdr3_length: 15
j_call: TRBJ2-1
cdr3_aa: CASSAGGGEYNEQFF

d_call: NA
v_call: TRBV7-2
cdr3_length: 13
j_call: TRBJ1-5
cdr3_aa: CASSPDSSSPQHF

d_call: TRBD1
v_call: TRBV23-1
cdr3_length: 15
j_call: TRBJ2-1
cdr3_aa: CASRRRTGSYNEQFF

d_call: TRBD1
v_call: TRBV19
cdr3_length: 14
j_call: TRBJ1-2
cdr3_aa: CASRGTGGFYGYTF

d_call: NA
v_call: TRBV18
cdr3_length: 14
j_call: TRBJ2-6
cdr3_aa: CASSRDRKTAVLTF

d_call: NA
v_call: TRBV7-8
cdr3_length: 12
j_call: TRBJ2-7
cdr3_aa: CASSPRDYEQYF

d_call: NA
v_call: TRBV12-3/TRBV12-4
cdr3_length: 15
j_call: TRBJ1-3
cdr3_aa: CASTAEVGTGNTIYF

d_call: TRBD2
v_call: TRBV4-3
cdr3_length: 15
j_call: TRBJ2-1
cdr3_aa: CASSQGSAGGNEQFF

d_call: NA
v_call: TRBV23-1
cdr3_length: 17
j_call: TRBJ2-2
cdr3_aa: CASSPDFGQGPSSELFF

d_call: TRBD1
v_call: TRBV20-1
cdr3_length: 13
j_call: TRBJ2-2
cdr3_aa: CSAGQGNTGELFF

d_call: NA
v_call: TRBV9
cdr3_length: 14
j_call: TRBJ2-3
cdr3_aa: CASSVGLLADTQYF

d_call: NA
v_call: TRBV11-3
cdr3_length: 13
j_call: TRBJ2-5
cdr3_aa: CASSLSEPETQYF

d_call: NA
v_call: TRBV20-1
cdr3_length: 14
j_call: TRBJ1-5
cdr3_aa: CSAAAGGGGQPQHF

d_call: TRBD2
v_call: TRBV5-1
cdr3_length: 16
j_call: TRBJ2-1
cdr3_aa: CASSLTAGVAYNEQFF

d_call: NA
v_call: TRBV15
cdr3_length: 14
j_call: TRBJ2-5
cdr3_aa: CATSRAADQETQYF

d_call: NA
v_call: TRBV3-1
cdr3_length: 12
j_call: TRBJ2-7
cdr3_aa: CASSQLTYEQYF